The 30 T cell receptor beta chains in this list originate from one sample, sequenced in a study of OX40 agonist ivuxolimab in advanced cancers. The protocol was immunoSEQ multiplex PCR, while the TCRdb copy is restricted to in-frame clones and leaves out a portion. The sample consists of tens of thousands of clones, approximately 88% of them appearing once. This material consisted of CD4+ or CD8+ T cells sorted from blood, taken in a trial of the OX40 agonist ivuxolimab. The source is an adult with an advanced solid tumor such as melanoma, head and neck, liver or kidney cancer.

The sample holds a few counts of this clone. The chain carries TRBV7-8 and TRBJ2-7; 10 bases are shared with TRBD2. V shed 1 base and J 0 bases; nucleotides not matched to a gene: 3. Looked up from germline, CDR1 is SGHVS and CDR2 is FQNEAQ. The CDR3 spans 16 residues. CDR3 DNA: TGTGCCAGCAGCTTAGTGGCTAGCGGGAGCTCCTACGAGCAGTACTTC. This encodes CASSLVASGSSYEQYF.

The V call is TRBV6-1, the J call TRBJ1-5; 7 bases are a match to TRBD1. V gave up 7 bases and J gave up 3 bases; unmatched junction bases: 9. The CDR3 is made up of 15 amino acids. CDR1 and CDR2 (germline): MNHNS, SASEGT. The CDR3 coding sequence is TGTGCCAGCACCCCGGGACAGAGTTCCAATCAGCCCCAGCATTTT. Its protein product is CASTPGQSSNQPQHF.

This chain connects TRBV19 to TRBJ2-4; D is possibly TRBD1 or TRBD2 (6 bases each). Germline-derived CDR1 and CDR2 are LNHDA and SQIVND (reference sequence). V was trimmed by 4 bases and J by 4 bases, leaving 11 bases between them. The CDR3 is 14 amino acids. CDR3 sequence (DNA): TGTGCCAGTAGTAGCAGAGGGGGGAAAAACATTCAGTACTTC. Translation: CASSSRGGKNIQYF.

The gene calls are TRBV29-1 and TRBJ1-5; no definite D call. The V gene lost 5 bases and the J gene lost 5 bases, with 16 bases spanning the gap. Germline V gives CDR1 SQVTM, CDR2 ANQGSEA. This CDR3 is 14 amino acids long. The CDR3 nucleotides read TGCAGCGTTCGAGGACTCGGGGTAGATCAGCCCCAGCATTTT. Residues: CSVRGLGVDQPQHF. Using reference TRBV29-1 and TRBJ1-5 for the parts outside the CDR3, the full variable domain is SAVISQKPSRDICQRGTSLTIQCQVDSQVTMMFWYRQQPGQSLTLIATANQGSEATYESGFVIDKFPISRPNLTFSTLTVSNMSPEDSSIYLCSVRGLGVDQPQHFGDGTRLSIL.

The gene calls are TRBV28 and TRBJ2-1; 9 bases line up with TRBD2. Germline CDR1 MDHEN, CDR2 SYDVKM. The CDR3 is 16 residues long. V lost 5 bases, J lost 4 bases, and 9 bases stayed unmatched. CDR3 coding DNA: TGTGCCAGCAGTCCGCCCCGACTAGCGGATTACAATGAGCAGTTCTTC. It codes for CASSPPRLADYNEQFF.

V is TRBV11-2 and J is TRBJ2-3; no clear D gene. CDR1 and CDR2 (germline): SGHAT, FQNNGV. Trimming cost V 3 bases and J 2 bases, with 15 bases left between them. The CDR3 totals 16 residues. The CDR3 region is CASSFSSDGITDTQYF. Written as DNA, the CDR3 is TGTGCCAGCAGCTTCTCCTCTGACGGAATCACAGATACGCAGTATTTT. The whole variable domain, filled in from reference TRBV11-2 and TRBJ2-3, reads EAGVAQSPRYKIIEKRQSVAFWCNPISGHATLYWYQQILGQGPKLLIQFQNNGVVDDSQLPKDRFSAERLKGVDSTLKIQPAKLEDSAVYLCASSFSSDGITDTQYFGPGTRLTVL.

The chain employs TRBV4-3 and TRBJ2-1; D tentatively reads TRBD1 or TRBD2 (6 bases each). V was pared by 5 bases and J by 0 bases, with 11 bases between. Germline CDR1 is LGHNA and CDR2 is YSLEER. The CDR3 is made up of 15 amino acids. The CDR3, as DNA: TGCGCCAGCAGCGAACAGGGACTCTCCTACAATGAGCAGTTCTTC. Translating it yields CASSEQGLSYNEQFF.

This chain joins TRBV5-1 and TRBJ2-2; D unclear. Germline lookup yields CDR1 SGHRS and CDR2 YFSETQ. The CDR3 sequence is 11 residues long. With 4 bases removed from V and 5 bases from J, the gap between germline ends came to 3 bases. CDR3: CASSTTGELFF. The CDR3 DNA follows: TGCGCCAGCAGCACTACCGGGGAGCTGTTTTTT.

This chain connects TRBV7-2 to TRBJ1-1; D not certain. This CDR3 comprises 14 residues. V was cut by 6 bases and J by 0 bases, with 11 bases left in between. The germline V gene has CDR1 SGHTA and CDR2 FQGNSA. CDR3 nucleotide sequence: TGTGCCAGCAGGTTTGGACGGATGAACACTGAAGCTTTCTTT. Translation: CASRFGRMNTEAFF.

There are a few counts of this clone. V and J are TRBV6-5 and TRBJ2-3; maybe TRBD2 (6 bases). V lost 8 bases and J 0 bases, leaving 12 bases between the germline ends. This CDR3 is 14 amino acids long. Germline V CDR1 and CDR2: MNHEY, SVGAGI. The CDR3 here is CASGGRLSTDTQYF. The DNA for the CDR3 is TGTGCCAGCGGGGGGAGGCTCAGCACAGATACGCAGTATTTT.

Comment on this clone: One junction end disagrees with the germline gene, perhaps due to a read error. The gene calls are TRBV28 and TRBJ1-1; a possible D gene is TRBD1 (5 bases). The CDR3 covers 14 residues. Germline values: CDR1 MDHEN, CDR2 SYDVKM. CDR3 sequence (DNA): TGTGCCGGCAGTTTCATACGGGGCGCATCTGAAGCTTTCTTT. It is translated as CAGSFIRGASEAFF.

The gene calls are TRBV7-9 and TRBJ1-1; perhaps TRBD1 as D (5 bases). V lost 1 base and J lost 11, with 17 bases in between. There are 14 residues in the CDR3. The germline V gene encodes CDR1 SEHNR and CDR2 FQNEAQ (reference sequence). CDR3 in DNA: TGTGCCAGCAGCTTAGGACAGAAGAGTGATTGGGCTTTCTTT. This translates into CASSLGQKSDWAFF. The full variable domain, with the rest looked up from reference TRBV7-9 and TRBJ1-1, is DTGVSQNPRHKITKRGQNVTFRCDPISEHNRLYWYRQTLGQGPEFLTYFQNEAQLEKSRLLSDRFSAERPKGSFSTLEIQRTEQGDSAMYLCASSLGQKSDWAFFGQGTRLTVV.

The chain uses TRBV25-1 and TRBJ2-1; 13 bases are shared with TRBD2. The length of the CDR3 is 14 residues. The germline CDR1 and CDR2 sequences are MGHDK and SYGVNS. The V and J ends lost 8 bases and 9 bases, in that order; junction bases with no gene match: 7. The CDR3 sequence: CASDSGLAGFEQFF. The CDR3 nucleotides read TGTGCCAGCGATTCGGGACTAGCGGGGTTTGAGCAGTTCTTC.

The chain joins TRBV5-1 to TRBJ2-7; TRBD1 matches 11 bases. The V and J ends lost 3 bases and 0 bases, in that order; junction bases with no gene match: 11. Germline V gene lookup returns CDR1 SGHRS and CDR2 YFSETQ. This CDR3 is 18 amino acids long. The CDR3 DNA sequence: TGCGCCAGCAGCTCCCGACCGGGACAGGGGGGGTCCTCCTACGAGCAGTACTTC. It codes for CASSSRPGQGGSSYEQYF.

The CDR3 loop reads CAWSPDPGGVSSGELFF. CDR3 DNA: TGTGCCTGGAGCCCGGACCCGGGCGGTGTGTCGTCCGGGGAGCTGTTTTTT. The chain carries TRBV30 and TRBJ2-2, with no clear D. The CDR3 runs to 17 residues. Germline CDR1 reads GTSNPN; CDR2 reads SVGIG (reference sequence). The V end was cut by 3 bases, the J end by 6 bases, with 23 bases between.

The rearrangement links TRBV27 to TRBJ2-7; TRBD2 aligns across 10 bases. The J segment lost 3 bases and the V segment lost 6 bases, leaving 20 bases of the junction unmatched. Per germline, CDR1 MNHEY and CDR2 SMNVEV (reference sequence). This CDR3 contains 19 residues. The CDR3 DNA reads TGTGCCAGCAGCACTCCTAGCGGGAGTAATATAATTGTCGGCTACGAGCAGTACTTC. Translated: CASSTPSGSNIIVGYEQYF.

The chain links TRBV5-5 to TRBJ2-7; D is unresolved. CDR1 and CDR2 (germline): SGHKS, YYEKEE (reference sequence). The CDR3 extends over 13 amino acids. The germline V and J ends were trimmed by 5 bases and 4 bases, with 13 bases remaining between them. For the CDR3, the DNA is TGTGCCAGCAGTCTGGGTGTGGGGTACGAGCAGTACTTC. It encodes CASSLGVGYEQYF.

V and J are TRBV15 and TRBJ2-3; 7 bases map to TRBD1. From germline, CDR1 is LNHNV and CDR2 YYDKDF (reference sequence). The CDR3 loop spans 16 amino acids. Unmatched junction bases numbered 9, after V lost 1 base and J lost 5 bases. Here the CDR3 reads CATSRGAGTAGDTQYF. The CDR3 DNA reads TGTGCCACCAGCAGAGGGGCCGGGACAGCAGGAGATACGCAGTATTTT.

V and J are TRBV5-1 and TRBJ2-3; no firm D call. The CDR3 is 16 amino acids. The V end lost 4 bases, the J end lost 0 bases, and 15 bases lay between the germline ends. Per germline, CDR1 SGHRS and CDR2 YFSETQ. In DNA, the CDR3 is TGCGCCAGCAGCCCATCTCCTTCTACTAGCACAGATACGCAGTATTTT. It translates to CASSPSPSTSTDTQYF.

The CDR3 DNA is TGCGCCAGCAGTCAATTCAGCAGTTTTTTATGGGCGGGGGAGCTGTTTTTT. It codes for CASSQFSSFLWAGELFF. The genes are TRBV23-1 and TRBJ2-2; unclear D gene. TRBV23-1 has ORF status, its function being uncertain. The V end was cut by 1 base, the J end by 8 bases, with 20 bases between. CDR3 length: 17 residues.

The CDR3 spells CASSLEYRGSNQPQHF. In DNA form, the CDR3 reads TGTGCCAGCAGTTTAGAGTACAGGGGTAGCAATCAGCCCCAGCATTTT. V is TRBV27 and J is TRBJ1-5; 7 positions match TRBD1. Germline CDR1 is MNHEY and CDR2 is SMNVEV (reference sequence). The CDR3 has 16 residues. V shed 2 bases, J shed 0 bases, and the junction held 4 bases outside the gene matches.

This chain connects TRBV18 to TRBJ2-3; D not certain. Germline-derived CDR1 and CDR2 are KGHSH and LQKENI. The CDR3 is 14 residues long. V lost 3 bases and J lost 6, with 13 bases in between. This CDR3 reads CASSPLIGLDTQYF. The DNA for the CDR3 is TGTGCCAGCTCACCGCTGATAGGGTTGGATACGCAGTATTTT. Looking up the rest from reference TRBV18 and TRBJ2-3 gives the full variable domain: NAGVMQNPRHLVRRRGQEARLRCSPMKGHSHVYWYRQLPEEGLKFMVYLQKENIIDESGMPKERFSAEFPKEGPSILRIQQVVRGDSAAYFCASSPLIGLDTQYFGPGTRLTVL.

The chain is built from TRBV19 and TRBJ1-5; D is unclear. CDR1 is LNHDA, CDR2 SQIVND, per germline (reference sequence). The CDR3 is 14 amino acids. With 3 bases removed from V and 2 bases from J, the gap between germline ends came to 8 bases. The CDR3 DNA reads as TGTGCCAGTAGTATGTCTGGGGGCAATCAGCCCCAGCATTTT. Its protein is CASSMSGGNQPQHF. Supplemented by reference TRBV19 and TRBJ1-5, the full variable domain reads DGGITQSPKYLFRKEGQNVTLSCEQNLNHDAMYWYRQDPGQGLRLIYYSQIVNDFQKGDIAEGYSVSREKKESFPLTVTSAQKNPTAFYLCASSMSGGNQPQHFGDGTRLSIL.

V and J are TRBV28 and TRBJ2-1, with 9 positions matching TRBD2. Germline V CDR1 and CDR2: MDHEN, SYDVKM. V trimming: 2 bases; J trimming: 7 bases; junction bases outside the gene matches: 3. The CDR3 totals 14 residues. The CDR3 loop reads CASSLKAGGNEQFF. The CDR3 coding sequence is TGTGCCAGCAGTTTAAAGGCGGGAGGGAATGAGCAGTTCTTC.

The chain has TRBV7-8 and TRBJ2-1, with TRBD2 matching over 9 bases. Germline CDR1 and CDR2: SGHVS and FQNEAQ. The V gene end was trimmed by 3 bases and the J gene end by 7 bases; junction bases not matched to a gene: 13. This CDR3 spans 17 amino acids. In DNA, the CDR3 is TGTGCCAGCAGCTTCATACGTGCGGGAGGGCCGAGGAATGAGCAGTTCTTC. It yields the protein CASSFIRAGGPRNEQFF.

The chain carries TRBV28 and TRBJ2-7, with 9 bases fitting TRBD1. This CDR3 has 16 residues. Germline V lookup: CDR1 MDHEN, CDR2 SYDVKM. V shed 4 bases and J 1 base; nucleotides not matched to a gene: 8. CDR3 residues: CASSSRRDRVSYEQYF. CDR3 sequence (DNA): TGTGCCAGCAGTTCTCGCCGGGACAGGGTTTCCTACGAGCAGTACTTC. Together with reference TRBV28 and TRBJ2-7, the CDR3 gives the full variable domain: DVKVTQSSRYLVKRTGEKVFLECVQDMDHENMFWYRQDPGLGLRLIYFSYDVKMKEKGDIPEGYSVSREKKERFSLILESASTNQTSMYLCASSSRRDRVSYEQYFGPGTRLTVT.

This clone appeared once. V gene TRBV2 combines with J gene TRBJ2-4, with D possibly being TRBD1 (6 bases). CDR3 length: 16 amino acids. Germline-derived CDR1 and CDR2 are SNHLY and FYNNEI. Trimming pared 6 bases from V and 2 bases from J, leaving 17 bases between. CDR3 residues: CASRVISTGSKNIQYF. CDR3 nucleotides: TGTGCCAGCAGGGTAATCTCGACAGGATCCAAAAACATTCAGTACTTC.

The DNA for the CDR3 is TGTGCCAGCAGTAGCTTCGCGGGAGGGACGGCCGGGGAGCTGTTTTTT. Encoded protein: CASSSFAGGTAGELFF. The chain employs TRBV28 and TRBJ2-2; 9 bases fit TRBD2. Trimming at V came to 5 bases and at J to 6 bases, leaving 10 bases not matched to a gene. Germline values: CDR1 MDHEN, CDR2 SYDVKM. The CDR3 runs 16 residues.

This clone was observed a few times. The CDR3 DNA follows: TGTGCCACCATCGACACCCGCAATCAGCCCCAGCATTTT. Translating gives CATIDTRNQPQHF. The genes are TRBV28 and TRBJ1-5, with D uncertain. The germline V gene has CDR1 MDHEN and CDR2 SYDVKM. This CDR3 has 13 amino acids. The ends were cut back, 10 bases at V and 2 bases at J, with 12 bases in the middle. Combining the CDR3 with reference TRBV28 and TRBJ1-5 gives the whole variable domain DVKVTQSSRYLVKRTGEKVFLECVQDMDHENMFWYRQDPGLGLRLIYFSYDVKMKEKGDIPEGYSVSREKKERFSLILESASTNQTSMYLCATIDTRNQPQHFGDGTRLSIL.

The chain joins TRBV5-1 to TRBJ2-7; 9 bases are shared with TRBD1. This CDR3 has 14 residues. Germline CDR1 SGHRS, CDR2 YFSETQ. V was pared by 4 bases and J by 9 bases, with 11 bases of the junction left unmatched. CDR3 sequence (DNA): TGCGCCAGCAGCCTCACGCCGGGACAGGGATTGCAGTACTTC. Residues: CASSLTPGQGLQYF.